These 10 T cell receptor beta chains share one sample of origin, sequenced in a study of cytomegalovirus exposure and HLA in healthy donors. Primers included in the PCR were 60 Vbeta and 13 Jbeta primers. Profiling relied on immunoSEQ multiplex PCR, and the TCRdb table lists in-frame clones only, not all of them. The sample includes 90,000 to 100,000 clones, less than 80% of them seen just once. The sequenced sample was PBMCs. The origin of the receptors is a boy aged 10-17 years in good health and CMV-seropositive.

This chain connects TRBV10-3 to TRBJ2-7, with TRBD2 matching over 8 bases. J lost 6 bases, V lost 6 bases, and 19 bases had no gene match. CDR3 size: 17 residues. The V gene's germline CDR1 is ENHRY and CDR2 SYGVKD. DNA for the CDR3: TGTGCCATCAGCGTCGGGGTGAGCGGGGGAGAGACCAGCGAGCAGTACTTC. Amino acid sequence: CAISVGVSGGETSEQYF.

This clone showed up just a few times. V gene TRBV6-5 combines with J gene TRBJ1-3; 8 bases fit TRBD1. From germline, CDR1 is MNHEY and CDR2 SVGAGI. The CDR3 runs 13 residues. Unmatched junction bases numbered 2, after V lost 8 bases and J lost 2 bases. The CDR3 reads CASGQGPGNTIYF. In DNA, the CDR3 is TGTGCCAGCGGACAGGGCCCTGGAAACACCATATATTTT.

This clone was seen only a few times. The V and J genes are TRBV2 and TRBJ2-7; no reliable D call. The length of the CDR3 is 13 residues. The germline CDR1 and CDR2 sequences are SNHLY and FYNNEI. Trimming pared 5 bases from V and 0 bases from J, leaving 8 bases between. In DNA form, the CDR3 reads TGTGCCAGCAGTCGCCTAGGCTCCTACGAGCAGTACTTC. Its protein is CASSRLGSYEQYF.

This clone turned up a few times. The chain couples TRBV29-1 to TRBJ2-7, with D perhaps TRBD2 (6 bases). Germline V gene lookup returns CDR1 SQVTM and CDR2 ANQGSEA. Between the trimmed V and J ends, which lost 2 bases and 5 bases, there was a span of 13 bases. The CDR3 loop spans 13 amino acids. CDR3 in amino acids: CSVEIGGYHEQYF. CDR3 sequence (DNA): TGCAGCGTTGAAATTGGAGGGTACCACGAGCAGTACTTC.

This clone was counted between two and nine times. The chain carries TRBV7-6 and TRBJ1-4; TRBD1 agrees at 7 bases. The CDR3 extends over 14 amino acids. The J segment lost 8 bases and the V segment lost 3 bases, leaving 6 bases of the junction unmatched. Germline V gene lookup returns CDR1 SGHVS and CDR2 FNYEAQ. The CDR3 coding sequence is TGTGCCAGCAGCTTCGACAGGGAAGGGGAAAAACTGTTTTTT. This codes for CASSFDREGEKLFF.

The chain uses TRBV4-1 and TRBJ2-7; D remains ambiguous. V was trimmed by 3 bases and J by 4 bases, leaving 10 bases between them. Per the germline V gene, CDR1 is MGHRA and CDR2 is YSYEKL. The CDR3 has 13 residues. The CDR3 DNA reads TGCGCCAGCAGCCACCGGGTTCTATACGAGCAGTACTTC. Translation: CASSHRVLYEQYF.

This sequence joins TRBV19 and TRBJ1-6; 7 positions agree with TRBD1. CDR1 is LNHDA, CDR2 SQIVND, per germline (reference sequence). The CDR3 is 15 amino acids. The trim removed 5 bases at V and 8 bases at J, leaving 9 bases unmatched. The CDR3 here is CASSAFRQGYSPLHF. The CDR3 region has the DNA TGTGCCAGTAGTGCTTTTCGACAGGGCTATTCACCCCTCCACTTT.

This clone was counted only a few times. The V gene is TRBV4-2, the J gene TRBJ1-5, with 9 nucleotides matching TRBD1. The CDR3 is 21 amino acids. CDR1 LGHNA and CDR2 YNFKEQ come from the germline V gene. Trimming cost V 0 bases and J 0 bases; bases outside gene matches: 15. Here the CDR3 DNA reads TGTGCCAGCAGCCAAGATTTGGGTTCCGGGACAGGGACATATAGCAATCAGCCCCAGCATTTT. As protein: CASSQDLGSGTGTYSNQPQHF.

The chain couples TRBV6-6 to TRBJ1-5; tentatively, D is TRBD1 (5 bases). The germline gives CDR1 MNHNY, CDR2 SVGAGI (reference sequence). The ends were cut back, 5 bases at V and 5 bases at J, with 13 bases in the middle. This CDR3 is built from 14 residues. CDR3 coding DNA: TGTGCCAGCAGTCCCCGTGGGGCTTATCAGCCCCAGCATTTT. This encodes CASSPRGAYQPQHF.

This clone was detected only a few times. The genes are TRBV5-1 and TRBJ2-5; D may be TRBD1 (7 bases). CDR3 length equals 14 residues. Trimming took 0 bases from V and 7 from J, leaving 13 bases between them. Germline V lookup: CDR1 SGHRS, CDR2 YFSETQ. CDR3 DNA sequence: TGCGCCAGCAGCTTGGCTGGGACAGCGGGGACCCAGTACTTC. Its protein product is CASSLAGTAGTQYF. The full variable domain, completed using reference TRBV5-1 and TRBJ2-5, is KAGVTQTPRYLIKTRGQQVTLSCSPISGHRSVSWYQQTPGQGLQFLFEYFSETQRNKGNFPGRFSGRQFSNSRSEMNVSTLELGDSALYLCASSLAGTAGTQYFGPGTRLLVL.